This T cell receptor (beta chain) appears in the sequencing data of a study of cytomegalovirus exposure and HLA in healthy donors. For this clone: Its antigen is unknown.

The data were produced by immunoSEQ multiplex PCR, yet TCRdb's version contains in-frame clones alone and is incomplete. The sample has some 190,000 clones, around 86% seen once; the top ten hold roughly 1.5%. CDR3 length: 15 amino acids. Germline values: CDR1 LNHDA, CDR2 SQIVND (reference sequence). V lost 0 bases and J 7 bases, leaving 13 bases between the germline ends. Findings and limits, study-wide: For cytomegalovirus status, the classifier reportedly gave diagnoses with high specificity and sensitivity. Specificity of a few CMV-associated chains for CMV antigens was verified in vitro.

The sequenced sample consisted of PBMCs. The sequence was collected from a woman in her late teens or twenties in good health and CMV-seronegative. The chain links TRBV19 to TRBJ2-1; possible D gene TRBD2, 6 bases. The CDR3 is CASSIDPEGRNEQFF. The CDR3 nucleotides read TGTGCCAGTAGTATAGACCCCGAGGGGAGGAATGAGCAGTTCTTC.